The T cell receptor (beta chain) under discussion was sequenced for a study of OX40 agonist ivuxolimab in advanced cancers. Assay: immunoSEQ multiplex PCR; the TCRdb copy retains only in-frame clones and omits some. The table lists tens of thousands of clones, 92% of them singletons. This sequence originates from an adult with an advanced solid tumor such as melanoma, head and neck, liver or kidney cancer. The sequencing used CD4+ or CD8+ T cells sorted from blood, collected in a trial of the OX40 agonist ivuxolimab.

Here the CDR3 reads CASSYPSGISDTQYF. The CDR3 DNA reads TGTGCCAGCAGTTACCCTAGCGGGATTTCAGATACGCAGTATTTT. The chain has TRBV6-5 and TRBJ2-3, with 9 positions matching TRBD2. The CDR3 runs to 15 residues. V dropped 2 bases and J dropped 4; count of bases not matched to a gene: 4. Germline CDR1 MNHEY, CDR2 SVGAGI.